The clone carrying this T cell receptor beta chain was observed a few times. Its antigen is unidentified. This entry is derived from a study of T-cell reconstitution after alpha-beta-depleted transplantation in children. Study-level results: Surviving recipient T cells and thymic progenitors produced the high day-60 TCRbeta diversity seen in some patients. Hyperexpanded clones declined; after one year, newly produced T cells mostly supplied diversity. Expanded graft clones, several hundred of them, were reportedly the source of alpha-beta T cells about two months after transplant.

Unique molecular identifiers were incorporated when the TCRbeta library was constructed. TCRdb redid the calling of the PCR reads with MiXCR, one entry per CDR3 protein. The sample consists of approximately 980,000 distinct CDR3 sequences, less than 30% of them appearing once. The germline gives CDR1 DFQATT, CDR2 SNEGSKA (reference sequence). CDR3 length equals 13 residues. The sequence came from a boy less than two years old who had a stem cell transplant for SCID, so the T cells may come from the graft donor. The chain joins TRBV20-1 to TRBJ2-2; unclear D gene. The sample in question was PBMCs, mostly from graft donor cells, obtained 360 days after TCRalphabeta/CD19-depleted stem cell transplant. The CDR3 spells CSHRRSGTGELFF. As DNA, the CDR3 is TGCAGCCACCGTAGGTCGGGCACCGGGGAGCTGTTTTTT.